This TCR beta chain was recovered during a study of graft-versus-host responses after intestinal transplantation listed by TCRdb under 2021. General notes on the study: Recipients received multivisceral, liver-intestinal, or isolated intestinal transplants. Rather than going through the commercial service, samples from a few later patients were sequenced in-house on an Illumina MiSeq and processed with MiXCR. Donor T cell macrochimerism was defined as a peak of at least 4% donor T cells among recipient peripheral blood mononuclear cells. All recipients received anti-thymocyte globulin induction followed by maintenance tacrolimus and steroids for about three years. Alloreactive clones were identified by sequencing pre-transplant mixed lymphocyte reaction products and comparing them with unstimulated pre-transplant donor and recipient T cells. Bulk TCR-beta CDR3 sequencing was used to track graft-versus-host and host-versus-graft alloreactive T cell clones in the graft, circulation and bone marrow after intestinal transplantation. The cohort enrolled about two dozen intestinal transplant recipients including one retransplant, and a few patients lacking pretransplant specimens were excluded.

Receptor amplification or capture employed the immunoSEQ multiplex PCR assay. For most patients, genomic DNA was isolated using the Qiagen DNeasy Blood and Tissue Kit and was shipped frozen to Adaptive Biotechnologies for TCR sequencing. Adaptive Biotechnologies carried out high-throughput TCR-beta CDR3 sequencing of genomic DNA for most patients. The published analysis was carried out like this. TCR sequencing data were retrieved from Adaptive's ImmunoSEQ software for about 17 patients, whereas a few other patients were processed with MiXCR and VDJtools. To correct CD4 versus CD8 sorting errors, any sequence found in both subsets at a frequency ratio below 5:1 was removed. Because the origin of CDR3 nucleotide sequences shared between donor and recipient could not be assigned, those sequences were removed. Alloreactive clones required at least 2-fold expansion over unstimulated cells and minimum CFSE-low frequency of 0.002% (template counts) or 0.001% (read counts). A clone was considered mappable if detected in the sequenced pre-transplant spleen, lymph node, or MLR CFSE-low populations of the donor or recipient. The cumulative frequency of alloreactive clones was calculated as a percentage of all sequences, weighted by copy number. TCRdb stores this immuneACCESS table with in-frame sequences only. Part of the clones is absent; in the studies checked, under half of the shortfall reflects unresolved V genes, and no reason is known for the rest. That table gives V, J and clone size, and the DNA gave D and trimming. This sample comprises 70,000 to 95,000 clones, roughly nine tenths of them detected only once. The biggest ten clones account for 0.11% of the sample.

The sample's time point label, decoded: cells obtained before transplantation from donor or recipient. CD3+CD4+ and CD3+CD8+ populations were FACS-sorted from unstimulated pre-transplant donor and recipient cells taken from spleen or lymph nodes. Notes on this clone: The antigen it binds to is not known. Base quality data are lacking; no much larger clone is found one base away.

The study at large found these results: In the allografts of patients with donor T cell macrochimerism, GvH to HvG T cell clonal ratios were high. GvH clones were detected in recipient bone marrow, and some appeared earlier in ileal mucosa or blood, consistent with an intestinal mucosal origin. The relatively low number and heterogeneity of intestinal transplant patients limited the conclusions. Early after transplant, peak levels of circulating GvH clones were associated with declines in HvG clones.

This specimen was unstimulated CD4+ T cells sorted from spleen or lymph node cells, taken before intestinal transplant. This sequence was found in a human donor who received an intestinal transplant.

The CDR3 protein: CASSWARRDQPQHF. The bases read TGTGCCAGCAGCTGGGCCAGGCGGGATCAGCCCCAGCATTTT. In this chain, TRBV7-2 is recombined with TRBJ1-5; no D gene can be assigned with confidence. Via the germline V gene, CDR1 is SGHTA and CDR2 FQGNSA. V is reduced by 4 bases and J by 5 bases, leaving a spacing of 12 bases between them. The CDR3, from cysteine to phenylalanine, totals 14 residues. Only the CDR3 part of the read is kept: 42 bases, read in frame from the first base.